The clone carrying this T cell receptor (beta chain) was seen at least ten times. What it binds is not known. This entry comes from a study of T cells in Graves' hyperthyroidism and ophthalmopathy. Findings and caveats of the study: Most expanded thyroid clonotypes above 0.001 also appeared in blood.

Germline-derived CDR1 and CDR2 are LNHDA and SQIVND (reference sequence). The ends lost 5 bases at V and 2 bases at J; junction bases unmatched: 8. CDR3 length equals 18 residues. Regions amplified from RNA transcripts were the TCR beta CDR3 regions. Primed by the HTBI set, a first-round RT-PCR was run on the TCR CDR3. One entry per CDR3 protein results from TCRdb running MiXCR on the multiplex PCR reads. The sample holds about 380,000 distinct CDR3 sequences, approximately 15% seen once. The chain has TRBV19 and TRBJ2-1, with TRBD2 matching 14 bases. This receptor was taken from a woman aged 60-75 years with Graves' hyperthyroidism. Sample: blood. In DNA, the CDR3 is TGTGCCAGTAGTCCCGGGACTAGCGGGAGCGTCACCTACAATGAGCAGTTCTTC. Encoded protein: CASSPGTSGSVTYNEQFF.